This T cell receptor (beta chain) came from a study of T cells in women clearing cervical HPV infection. The overall study: Cases' blood sampling followed lesion detection by median roughly 150 days (90 to 200). HLA type could not be excluded as a confounder. Study results and limitations: T-cell numbers per sample were unknown and may explain richness differences. Cases carried less TRBV6-7 than controls: roughly 0.12% versus 0.17%.

The CDR3 spans 17 residues. The germline gives CDR1 LNHDA, CDR2 SQIVND (reference sequence). The germline V and J ends were trimmed by 1 base and 0 bases, with 15 bases remaining between them. Clones were read by immunoSEQ multiplex PCR, and TCRdb kept only the in-frame ones, dropping some. The sample table includes roughly 37,000 clones. About this clone: Antigen specificity is unknown. The DNA ends 3 residues before the CDR3 does, and the rest of the CDR3 is filled in from the germline J gene.

The sequenced sample consisted of blood buffy coat. The receptor's source is a woman between 18 and 70 years old with a cervical HPV16 infection that either progressed to CIN3+ or cleared (not recorded which). The chain joins TRBV19 to TRBJ1-1; tentative D call: TRBD1 (5 bases). The CDR3 protein is CASSIGGGVDLNTEAFF. The sequenced part of the CDR3 DNA is TGTGCCAGTAGTATAGGGGGGGGTGTGGACTTGAACACTGAA.